The rows below give T cell receptor beta chains drawn from one sample of a study of post-analysis software for immune sequencing data. TCRdb fed the PCR reads into MiXCR, producing one record per CDR3 protein. The data contain approximately 180,000 distinct CDR3 sequences, approximately 30% of them singletons. The sample consisted of blood. The receptors were gathered from a girl aged 10 to 17 with multiple sclerosis. Each CDR3 is given with its conserved first and last residue. A D gene is named only where the DNA matches it firmly. Clone size is stated in some rows and not others, as once, few, many or a class when expanded.

size	V	D	J	DNA	CDR3
many	TRBV7-9	NA	TRBJ2-3	TGTGCCAGCAGCTTAAGTGTGGGGGATACGCAGTATTTT	CASSLSVGDTQYF
many	TRBV4-2	NA	TRBJ2-7	TGTGCCAGCAGCCATAGGGCGGAGACCTCCTACGAGCAGTACTTC	CASSHRAETSYEQYF
NA	TRBV3-1	TRBD1	TRBJ1-2	TGTGCCAGCAGCCTACGACAGGGCGGTACGAATGGCTACACCTTC	CASSLRQGGTNGYTF
many	TRBV5-1	TRBD1	TRBJ2-7	TGCGCCAGCAGCCCCGGGGACAGAAACTCCTACGAGCAGTACTTC	CASSPGDRNSYEQYF
many	TRBV12-3/TRBV12-4	TRBD2	TRBJ2-5	TGTGCCAGCAGCCCTAGCGGCCAAGAGACCCAGTACTTC	CASSPSGQETQYF
many	TRBV12-3/TRBV12-4	TRBD1	TRBJ2-7	TGTGCCAGCAGTTCCCGGGACAGGGGGCTTGGGGAGCAGTACTTC	CASSSRDRGLGEQYF
few	TRBV7-8	NA	TRBJ2-7	TGTGCCAGCAGCTTAGGGGTGGACCATCAATACGAGCAGTACTTC	CASSLGVDHQYEQYF
many	TRBV6-6	TRBD2	TRBJ2-3	TGTGCCAGCAGTAAACTAGCGGGGGGAGATACGCAGTATTTT	CASSKLAGGDTQYF
NA	TRBV5-6	TRBD2	TRBJ2-1	TGTGCCAGCAGCTTCGGGACTAGCGGGATCAATGAGCAGTTCTTC	CASSFGTSGINEQFF
many	TRBV7-8	NA	TRBJ2-1	TGTGCCAGCAGCTTACGAAGGGACACTCTCTACAATGAGCAGTTCTTC	CASSLRRDTLYNEQFF
many	TRBV27	TRBD1	TRBJ2-7	TGTGCCAGCAGTTTCTCCTACCCGACAGGGAACTACGAGCAGTACTTC	CASSFSYPTGNYEQYF
many	TRBV9	NA	TRBJ2-7	TGTGCCAGCAGCCTCCCAGTAGGGGACCACCCCTACGAGCAGTACTTC	CASSLPVGDHPYEQYF
many	TRBV11-2	TRBD1	TRBJ1-2	TGTGCCAGCAGCTTAGTAAGCAGGGGGCTTAGCGACTACACCTTC	CASSLVSRGLSDYTF
NA	TRBV11-2	NA	TRBJ2-7	TGTGCCAGCAGCCCCAGCGGAGGGACCTACGAGCAGTACTTC	CASSPSGGTYEQYF
medium-sized	TRBV5-1	TRBD2	TRBJ2-1	TGCGCCAGCAGCTTGGGCTCTAGCGGCCCCTCCTACAATGAGCAGTTCTTC	CASSLGSSGPSYNEQFF
many	TRBV7-9	NA	TRBJ1-2	TGTGCCAGCAGCTTAAGCGGGACGGACTATGGCTACACCTTC	CASSLSGTDYGYTF
NA	TRBV14	NA	TRBJ2-7	TGTGCCAGCAGCCAATTAAGCTACGAGCAGTACTTC	CASSQLSYEQYF
many	TRBV6-2/TRBV6-3	TRBD2	TRBJ2-3	TGTGCCAGCAGTTGGAGCGGGAGTAGTGCAGATACGCAGTATTTT	CASSWSGSSADTQYF
NA	TRBV20-1	TRBD2	TRBJ2-3	TGCAGTGCTAGCAGCGGGAGTAACTTTCGGACAGATACGCAGTATTTT	CSASSGSNFRTDTQYF
NA	TRBV7-3	NA	TRBJ1-2	TGTGCCAGCAGCTTATGGGTCAGGGGCGGCTACACCTTC	CASSLWVRGGYTF
NA	TRBV7-9	TRBD2	TRBJ2-5	TGTGCCAGCAGCTTACTAGCGGGAGGGCCTGTCAGTGAGCAGTACTTC	CASSLLAGGPVSEQYF